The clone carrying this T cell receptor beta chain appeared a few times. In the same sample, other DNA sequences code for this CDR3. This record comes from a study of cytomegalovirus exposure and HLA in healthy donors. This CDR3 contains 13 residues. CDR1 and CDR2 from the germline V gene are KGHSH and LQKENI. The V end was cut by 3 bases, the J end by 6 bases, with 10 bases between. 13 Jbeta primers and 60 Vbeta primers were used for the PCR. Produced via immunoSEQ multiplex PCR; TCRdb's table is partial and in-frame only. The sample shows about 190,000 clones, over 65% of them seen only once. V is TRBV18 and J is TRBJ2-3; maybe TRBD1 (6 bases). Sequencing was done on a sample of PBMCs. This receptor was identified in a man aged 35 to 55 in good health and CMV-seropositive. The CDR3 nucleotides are TGTGCCAGCTCACCTTACAGGGAGGATACGCAGTATTTT. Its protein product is CASSPYREDTQYF.